Presented here are 12 T cell receptor beta chains from one specimen sequenced in a study of OX40 agonist ivuxolimab in advanced cancers. Profiled with immunoSEQ multiplex PCR; TCRdb holds only in-frame clones, not every one. The sample carries 70,000 or so clones, about nine tenths recorded once. Specimen: CD4+ or CD8+ T cells sorted from blood, collected in a trial of the OX40 agonist ivuxolimab. The receptors stem from an adult with an advanced solid tumor such as melanoma, head and neck, liver or kidney cancer.

The chain has TRBV19 and TRBJ1-2; 7 bases match TRBD1. Unmatched junction bases numbered 11, after V lost 4 bases and J lost 3 bases. The CDR3 runs 16 residues. Germline loops: CDR1 LNHDA, CDR2 SQIVND (reference sequence). CDR3 residues: CASSRQGPDLYYGYTF. The CDR3 DNA reads as TGTGCCAGTAGTAGACAGGGCCCGGACCTTTACTATGGCTACACCTTC. Together with reference TRBV19 and TRBJ1-2, the CDR3 gives the full variable domain: DGGITQSPKYLFRKEGQNVTLSCEQNLNHDAMYWYRQDPGQGLRLIYYSQIVNDFQKGDIAEGYSVSREKKESFPLTVTSAQKNPTAFYLCASSRQGPDLYYGYTFGSGTRLTVV.

The CDR3 is CAWRTGSKTQYF. CDR3 sequence (DNA): TGTGCCTGGAGGACAGGGAGTAAGACCCAGTACTTC. The genes are TRBV30 and TRBJ2-5, with TRBD1 matching over 7 bases. Germline assignment: CDR1 GTSNPN and CDR2 SVGIG (reference sequence). Trimming cost V 3 bases and J 6 bases; bases outside gene matches: 4. This CDR3 region has 12 residues. The whole variable domain, remainder taken from reference TRBV30 and TRBJ2-5, is SQTIHQWPATLVQPVGSPLSLECTVEGTSNPNLYWYRQAAGRGLQLLFYSVGIGQISSEVPQNLSASRPQDRQFILSSKKLLLSDSGFYLCAWRTGSKTQYFGPGTRLLVL.

V and J are TRBV6-6 and TRBJ1-1; TRBD1 matches at 7 bases. The germline V gene has CDR1 MNHNY and CDR2 SVGAGI (reference sequence). J gave up 6 bases and V 6 bases, and 16 bases lay outside the gene matches. This CDR3 is 16 amino acids long. CDR3 region: CASRHGTVLRVAEAFF. CDR3 sequence (DNA): TGTGCCAGCAGGCACGGGACAGTTTTAAGGGTGGCTGAAGCTTTCTTT.

Only one count was recorded for this clone. V is TRBV27 and J is TRBJ2-5; D possibly corresponds to TRBD2 (6 bases). V was cut by 4 bases and J by 5 bases, with 20 bases left in between. The CDR3 covers 16 residues. Germline V gene data show CDR1 as MNHEY and CDR2 as SMNVEV (reference sequence). The chain's CDR3 is CASSYEYSGPWETQYF. The DNA for the CDR3 is TGTGCCAGCAGTTACGAATATAGCGGTCCCTGGGAGACCCAGTACTTC.

This sequence joins TRBV19 and TRBJ1-5; tentatively, D is TRBD1 (5 bases). The CDR3 spans 16 residues. Germline V gives CDR1 LNHDA, CDR2 SQIVND (reference sequence). Trimming took off 4 bases at V and 7 bases at J, with 20 bases between the two ends. CDR3 residues: CASSKVGALAQQPQHF. The CDR3 DNA follows: TGTGCCAGTAGTAAGGTCGGGGCACTAGCCCAACAGCCCCAGCATTTT.

The rearrangement uses TRBV7-2 and TRBJ2-7; D is possibly TRBD1 (6 bases). V lost 1 base and J 2 bases, leaving 12 bases between the germline ends. This CDR3 is 15 amino acids long. Germline V gene lookup returns CDR1 SGHTA and CDR2 FQGNSA. In DNA, the CDR3 is TGTGCCAGCAGCTTAGTAACAGGGCCTGCCTACGAGCAGTACTTC. Its translation is CASSLVTGPAYEQYF.

The chain uses TRBV5-1 and TRBJ2-2; 8 nucleotides line up with TRBD2. The length of the CDR3 is 15 residues. V lost 3 bases, J lost 2 bases, and 3 bases stayed unmatched. The germline V gene has CDR1 SGHRS and CDR2 YFSETQ. The CDR3 is CASSSGLANTGELFF. CDR3 DNA: TGCGCCAGCAGCTCCGGACTAGCAAACACCGGGGAGCTGTTTTTT.

The gene calls are TRBV10-1 and TRBJ1-2, with a weak D call TRBD1 (6 bases). This CDR3 has 16 amino acids. V gave up 0 bases and J gave up 3 bases, with 14 bases separating them. CDR1 and CDR2 from the germline V gene are WNHNN and SYGVQD (reference sequence). The DNA for the CDR3 is TGCGCCAGCAGTGAGTCCTCCAACAGGGAAGACTATGGCTACACCTTC. Protein product: CASSESSNREDYGYTF.

This clone has only one observation. The genes are TRBV27 and TRBJ1-2, with a tentative D call TRBD1 (5 bases). CDR1 is MNHEY, CDR2 SMNVEV, per germline (reference sequence). The CDR3 is 16 amino acids. V was cut by 6 bases and J by 5 bases, with 22 bases left in between. Written as DNA, the CDR3 is TGTGCCAGCAGCCTTACAGCCGGGACGCACGCTTATGGCTACACCTTC. Its translation is CASSLTAGTHAYGYTF.

The rearrangement uses TRBV9 and TRBJ2-2; D possibly corresponds to TRBD1 (6 bases). This CDR3 spans 15 amino acids. CDR1 and CDR2 from the germline V gene are SGDLS and YYNGEE. The V end lost 4 bases, the J end lost 0 bases, and 10 bases lay between the germline ends. This CDR3 reads CASSQGQANTGELFF. The DNA of the CDR3 is TGTGCCAGCAGCCAGGGACAAGCGAACACCGGGGAGCTGTTTTTT. Variable domain in full (rest from reference TRBV9 and TRBJ2-2): DSGVTQTPKHLITATGQRVTLRCSPRSGDLSVYWYQQSLDQGLQFLIQYYNGEERAKGNILERFSAQQFPDLHSELNLSSLELGDSALYFCASSQGQANTGELFFGEGSRLTVL.

CDR3 amino acids: CASSQDLGQGSSYNEQFF. CDR3 bases: TGTGCCAGCAGCCAAGATTTGGGACAGGGAAGCTCCTACAATGAGCAGTTCTTC. The chain employs TRBV4-2 and TRBJ2-1; TRBD1 matches 9 bases. The CDR3 totals 18 residues. V trimming: 0 bases; J trimming: 0 bases; junction bases outside the gene matches: 6. Germline values: CDR1 LGHNA, CDR2 YNFKEQ.

The chain has TRBV2 and TRBJ1-6; 8 bases are a match to TRBD1. CDR1 is SNHLY, CDR2 FYNNEI, per germline. V shed 2 bases and J 10 bases; nucleotides not matched to a gene: 4. The CDR3 is made up of 14 amino acids. The CDR3 DNA follows: TGTGCCAGCAGTGAAACAGGGGGAAGGTCACCCCTCCACTTT. Translating gives CASSETGGRSPLHF.